The clone carrying this T cell receptor beta chain was counted only a few times. The record originates from a study of neurological immune-mediated disorders. About the study: Multiple sclerosis patients numbered about 35, with roughly 31 relapsing-remitting and 3 secondary progressive.

Germline CDR1 is MNHNS and CDR2 is SASEGT. V shed 5 bases and J 7 bases; nucleotides not matched to a gene: 14. The CDR3 covers 15 residues. cDNA was made by 5'RACE with 10-nucleotide random UMIs. Each CDR3 protein is one row after TCRdb ran MiXCR on the 5' RACE reads. This sample has some 22,000 distinct CDR3 sequences, with around 15% found just once. Around 900,000 sorted CD4+ or CD8+ T cells made each library. The origin of this receptor is a woman under 30 with multiple sclerosis. Material: CD8+ T cells from blood. The rearrangement links TRBV6-1 to TRBJ2-7; 7 bases align to TRBD1. In DNA form, the CDR3 reads TGTGCCAGCAGTCTATCAGGGGGTCCCCTCTGGGAGCAGTACGTC. It yields the protein CASSLSGGPLWEQYV.